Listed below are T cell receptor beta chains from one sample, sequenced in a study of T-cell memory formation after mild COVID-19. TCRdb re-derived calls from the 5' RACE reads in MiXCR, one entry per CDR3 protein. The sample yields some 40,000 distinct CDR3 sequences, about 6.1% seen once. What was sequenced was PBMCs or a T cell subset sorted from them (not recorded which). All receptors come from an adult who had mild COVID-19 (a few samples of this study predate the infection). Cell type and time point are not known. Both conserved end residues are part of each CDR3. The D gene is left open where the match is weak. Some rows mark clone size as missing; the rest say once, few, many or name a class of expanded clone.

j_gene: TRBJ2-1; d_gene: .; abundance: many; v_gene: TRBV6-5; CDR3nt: TGTGCCAGCAGCTATGCCGATGAGCAGTTCTTC; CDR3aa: CASSYADEQFF
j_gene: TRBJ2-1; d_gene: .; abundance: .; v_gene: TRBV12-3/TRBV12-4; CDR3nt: TGTGCCAGTAGAACGACAGGTAGCTCCTACAATGAGCAGTTCTTC; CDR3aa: CASRTTGSSYNEQFF
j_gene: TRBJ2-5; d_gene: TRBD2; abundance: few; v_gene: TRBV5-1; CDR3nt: TGCGCCAGCACCCCTCGGCCCCTCGCGGGAGCCCCAGAGACCCAGTACTTC; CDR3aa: CASTPRPLAGAPETQYF
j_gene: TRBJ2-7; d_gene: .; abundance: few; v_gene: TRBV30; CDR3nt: TGTGCCTGGAGTGTCCGGGGGTGGTACCACGAGCAGTACTTC; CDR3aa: CAWSVRGWYHEQYF
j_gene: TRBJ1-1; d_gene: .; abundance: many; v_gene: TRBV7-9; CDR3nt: TGTGCCAGCAGCCCCCGGGAGTTGAACACTGAAGCTTTCTTT; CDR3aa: CASSPRELNTEAFF
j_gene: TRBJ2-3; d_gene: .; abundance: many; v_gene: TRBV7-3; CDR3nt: TGTGCCAGCAGCCTCACGAGTGGACTTACTAGCACAGATACGCAGTATTTT; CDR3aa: CASSLTSGLTSTDTQYF
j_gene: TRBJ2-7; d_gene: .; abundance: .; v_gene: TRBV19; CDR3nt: TGTGCCAGTAGTAACCCCCGGGGCTTTTCCTACGAGCAGTACTTC; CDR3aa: CASSNPRGFSYEQYF
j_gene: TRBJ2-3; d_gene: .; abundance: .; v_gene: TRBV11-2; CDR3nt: TGTGCCAGCAGCTTAGGGACCCCCCCCGATACGCAGTATTTT; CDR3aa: CASSLGTPPDTQYF
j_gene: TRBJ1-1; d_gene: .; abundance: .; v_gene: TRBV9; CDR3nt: TGTGCCAGCAGCCCCGGAATCACTGAAGCTTTCTTT; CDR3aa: CASSPGITEAFF
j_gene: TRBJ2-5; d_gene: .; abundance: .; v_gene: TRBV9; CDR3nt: TGTGCCAGCAGCCCAAGCCTTAGCGGAGTACAAGAGACCCAGTACTTC; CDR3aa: CASSPSLSGVQETQYF
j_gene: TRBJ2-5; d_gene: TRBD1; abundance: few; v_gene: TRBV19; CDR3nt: TGTGCCAGTAGAAACAGGGGGGAGACCCAGTACTTC; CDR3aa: CASRNRGETQYF
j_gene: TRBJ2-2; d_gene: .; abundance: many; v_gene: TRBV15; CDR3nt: TGTGCCACCAGCAGAGATCGCCTTGGGGAGCTGTTTTTT; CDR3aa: CATSRDRLGELFF
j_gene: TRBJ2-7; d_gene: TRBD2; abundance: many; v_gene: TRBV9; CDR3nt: TGTGCCAGCAGCGTAGGGGTAGCGGGGGACTACGAGCAGTACTTC; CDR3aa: CASSVGVAGDYEQYF
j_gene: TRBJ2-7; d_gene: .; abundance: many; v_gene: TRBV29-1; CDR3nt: TGCAGCGCCGGACAGTTGGACGGAGAGCAGTACTTC; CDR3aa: CSAGQLDGEQYF
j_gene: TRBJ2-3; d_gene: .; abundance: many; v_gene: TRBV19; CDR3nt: TGTGCCAGTAGTTCCCCGGATACGCAGTATTTT; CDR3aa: CASSSPDTQYF
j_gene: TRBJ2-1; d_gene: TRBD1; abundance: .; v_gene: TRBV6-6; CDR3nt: TGTGCCAGCAGGACCGGGACAGGGGGCAATGAGCAGTTCTTC; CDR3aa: CASRTGTGGNEQFF
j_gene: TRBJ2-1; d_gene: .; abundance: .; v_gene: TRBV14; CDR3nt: TGTGCCAGCAGTAAACGATCCCTGGGATCCAATGAGCAGTTCTTC; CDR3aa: CASSKRSLGSNEQFF
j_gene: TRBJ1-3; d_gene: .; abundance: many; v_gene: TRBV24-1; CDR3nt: TGTGCCACCAGCATGACGGGGCTCCACACCATATATTTT; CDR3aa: CATSMTGLHTIYF
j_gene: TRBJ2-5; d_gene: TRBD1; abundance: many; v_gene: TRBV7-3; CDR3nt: TGTGCCAGCAGCTTAATAGGGACAGGGGAAGAGACCCAGTACTTC; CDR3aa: CASSLIGTGEETQYF
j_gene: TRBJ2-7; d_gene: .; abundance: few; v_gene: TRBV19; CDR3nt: TGTGCCGTCCAAGCACGGCACTTGAACGGCGAGCAGTACTTC; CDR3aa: CAVQARHLNGEQYF
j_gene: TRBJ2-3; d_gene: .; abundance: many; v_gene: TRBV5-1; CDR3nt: TGCGCCAGCAGCCCCAGGGGAGCCACAGATACGCAGTATTTT; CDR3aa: CASSPRGATDTQYF
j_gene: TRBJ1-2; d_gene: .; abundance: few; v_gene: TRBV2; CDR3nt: TGTGCCAGCAGTGAACGGCAGAAAAGCTATGGCTACACCTTC; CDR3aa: CASSERQKSYGYTF
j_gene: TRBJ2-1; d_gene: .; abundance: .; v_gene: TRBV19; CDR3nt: TGTGCCAGTAGTATTTACCAAGCGGGCGATGAGCAGTTCTTC; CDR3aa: CASSIYQAGDEQFF
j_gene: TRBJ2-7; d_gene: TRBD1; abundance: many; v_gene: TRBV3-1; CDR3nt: TGTGCCAGCAGTACAACTTACCGGGACAGGGGGCGCGAGCAGTACTTC; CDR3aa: CASSTTYRDRGREQYF
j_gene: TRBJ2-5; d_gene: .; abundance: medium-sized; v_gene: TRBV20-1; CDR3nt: TGCAGTGCTAGAGTAGGACAGAAGACCCAGTACTTC; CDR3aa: CSARVGQKTQYF
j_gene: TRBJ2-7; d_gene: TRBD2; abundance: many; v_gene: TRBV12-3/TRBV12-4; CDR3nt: TGTGCCAGCAGCCGACTAGCGGTTCTAAGCGAGCAGTACTTC; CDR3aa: CASSRLAVLSEQYF
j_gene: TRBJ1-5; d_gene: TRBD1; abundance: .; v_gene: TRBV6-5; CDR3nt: TGTGCCAGCAGCCGGACAGGGGGTCTCAATCAGCCCCAGCATTTT; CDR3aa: CASSRTGGLNQPQHF
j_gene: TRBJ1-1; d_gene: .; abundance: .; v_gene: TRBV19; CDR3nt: TGTGCCAGTAGCCGGGGGGCAGGGGTGACTGAAGCTTTCTTT; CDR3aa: CASSRGAGVTEAFF
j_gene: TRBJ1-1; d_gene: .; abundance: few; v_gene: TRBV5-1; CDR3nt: TGCGCCAGCAGCGATTTGGGGGGTGGCACTGAAGCTTTCTTT; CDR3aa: CASSDLGGGTEAFF
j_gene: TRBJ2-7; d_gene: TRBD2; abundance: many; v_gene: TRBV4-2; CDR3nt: TGTGCCAGCAGCCAGCTAGCGGGGAGCTCCTACGAGCAGTACTTC; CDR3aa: CASSQLAGSSYEQYF
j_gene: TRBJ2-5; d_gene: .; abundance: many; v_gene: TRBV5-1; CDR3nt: TGCGCCAGCAGCTTGCATGCAGGCCAAGAGACCCAGTACTTC; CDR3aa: CASSLHAGQETQYF
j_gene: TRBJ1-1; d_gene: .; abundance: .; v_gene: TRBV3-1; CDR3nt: TGTGCCAGCAGCCCGCGAGAGATATTTGGGGGGGAAGCTTTCTTT; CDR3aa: CASSPREIFGGEAFF
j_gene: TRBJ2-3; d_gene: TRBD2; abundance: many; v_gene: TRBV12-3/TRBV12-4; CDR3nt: TGTGCCAGCAGTCAACCTCCTAGCGGGATTCCAGATACGCAGTATTTT; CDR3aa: CASSQPPSGIPDTQYF
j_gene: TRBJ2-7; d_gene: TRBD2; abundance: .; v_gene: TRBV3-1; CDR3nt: TGTGCCAGCAGCCAAGGAGTAGCGGGGGCCAGCTCCTACGAGCAGTACTTC; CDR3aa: CASSQGVAGASSYEQYF
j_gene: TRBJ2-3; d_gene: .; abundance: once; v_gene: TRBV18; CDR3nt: TGTGCCAGCTCACAAGTGGGTCCAGCACAAGATACGCAGTATTTT; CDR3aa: CASSQVGPAQDTQYF
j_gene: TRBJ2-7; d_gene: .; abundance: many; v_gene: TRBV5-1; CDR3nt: TGCGCCAGCAGCTTGGGCGCAGGGAGCTCCTACGAGCAGTACTTC; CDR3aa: CASSLGAGSSYEQYF
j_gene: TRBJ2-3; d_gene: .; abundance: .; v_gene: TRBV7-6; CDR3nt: TGTGCCAGCAGCTTAGCCCAGCGAGTTCATACGCAGTATTTT; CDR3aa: CASSLAQRVHTQYF
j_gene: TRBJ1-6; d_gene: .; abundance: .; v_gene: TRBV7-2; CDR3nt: TGTGCCAGCAGCTTAGGGGGGGGTAGGAATTCACCCCTCCACTTT; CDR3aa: CASSLGGGRNSPLHF
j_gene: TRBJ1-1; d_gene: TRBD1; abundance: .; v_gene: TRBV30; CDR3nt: TGTGCCTGGAACCGACAGTCATCAGGGGGGACTGAAGCTTTCTTT; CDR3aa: CAWNRQSSGGTEAFF
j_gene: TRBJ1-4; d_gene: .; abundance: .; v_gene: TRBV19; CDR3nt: TGTGCCAGTAGTACCGCCGGGACCTTGGAAAAACTGTTTTTT; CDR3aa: CASSTAGTLEKLFF
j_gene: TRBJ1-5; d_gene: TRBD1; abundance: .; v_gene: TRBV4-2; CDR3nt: TGTGCCAGCAGCCCAAAAGCGGTAACAGGGGGCCATGGGAGCAATCAGCCCCAGCATTTT; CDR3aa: CASSPKAVTGGHGSNQPQHF
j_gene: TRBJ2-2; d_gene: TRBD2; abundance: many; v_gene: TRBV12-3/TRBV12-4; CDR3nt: TGTGCCAGCAGTTTGGGGGGGGCGAACACCGGGGAGCTGTTTTTT; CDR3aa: CASSLGGANTGELFF
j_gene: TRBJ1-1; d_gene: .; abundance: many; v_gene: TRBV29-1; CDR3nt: TGCAGCGTTGTCCCAGAGGGGCGAACTGAAGCTTTCTTT; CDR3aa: CSVVPEGRTEAFF
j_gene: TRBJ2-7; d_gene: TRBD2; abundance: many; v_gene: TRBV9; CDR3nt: TGTGCCAGCAGCGGGGGACTAGCGGGTACCTACGAGCAGTACTTC; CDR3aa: CASSGGLAGTYEQYF
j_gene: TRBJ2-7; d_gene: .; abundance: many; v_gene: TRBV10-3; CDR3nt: TGTGCCATCAGTGGGGCGAGCGGCTACGAGCAGTACTTC; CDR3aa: CAISGASGYEQYF
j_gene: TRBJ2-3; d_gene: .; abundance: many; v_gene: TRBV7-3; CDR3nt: TGTGCCAGCAGCCAACAGGACTATACACAACGGTATTTT; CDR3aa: CASSQQDYTQRYF
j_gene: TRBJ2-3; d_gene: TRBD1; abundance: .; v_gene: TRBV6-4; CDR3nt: TGTGCCAGCAGACTTCAGGGGGGCACAGATACGCAGTATTTT; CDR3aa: CASRLQGGTDTQYF
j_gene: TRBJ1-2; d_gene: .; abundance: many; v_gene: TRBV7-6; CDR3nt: TGTGCCAGCAGCTTAGGGGAGGGGAACTATGGCTACACCTTC; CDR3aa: CASSLGEGNYGYTF
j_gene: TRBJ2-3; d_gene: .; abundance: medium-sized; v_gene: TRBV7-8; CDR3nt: TGTGCCAGCAGCTTAGGACGACGGGATACGCAGTATTTT; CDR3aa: CASSLGRRDTQYF
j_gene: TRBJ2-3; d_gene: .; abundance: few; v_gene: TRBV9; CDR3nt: TGTGCCAGCAGCGTAGAATTAACCGGTAGGGTGACAGATACGCAGTATTTT; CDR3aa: CASSVELTGRVTDTQYF
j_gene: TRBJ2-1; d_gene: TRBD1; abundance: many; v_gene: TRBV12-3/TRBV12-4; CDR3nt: TGTGCCAGCAGTTCGACGACAGGGAAGGGGCAGTTCTTC; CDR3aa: CASSSTTGKGQFF
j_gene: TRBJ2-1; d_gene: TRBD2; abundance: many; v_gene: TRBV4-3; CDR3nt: TGCGCCAGCAGCCAAGAGTTAAGACTAGCGGGAGAGTTCAGTGAGCAGTTCTTC; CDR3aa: CASSQELRLAGEFSEQFF
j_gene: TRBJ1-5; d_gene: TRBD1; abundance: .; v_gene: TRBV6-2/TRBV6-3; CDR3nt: TGTGCCAGCAGTTACCGGACAGGGGGGCGTCAGCCCCAGCATTTT; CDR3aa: CASSYRTGGRQPQHF
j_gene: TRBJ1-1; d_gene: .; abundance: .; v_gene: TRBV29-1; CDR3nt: TGCAGCGTTGGTGAGACCATGAACACTGAAGCTTTCTTT; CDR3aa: CSVGETMNTEAFF
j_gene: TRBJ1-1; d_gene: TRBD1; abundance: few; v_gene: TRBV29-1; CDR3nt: TGCAGCGCTGGGGAGACAGGGAGGACTGAAGCTTTCTTT; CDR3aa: CSAGETGRTEAFF
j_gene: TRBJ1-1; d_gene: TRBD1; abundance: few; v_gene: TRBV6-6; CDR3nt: TGTGCCAGCAGTTACCCTCCGGGACAGGGGAACACTGAAGCTTTCTTT; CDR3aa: CASSYPPGQGNTEAFF
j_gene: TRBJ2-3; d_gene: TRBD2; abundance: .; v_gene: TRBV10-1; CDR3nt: TGCGCCAGCAGTCGGGAGGGGGCAGATACGCAGTATTTT; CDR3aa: CASSREGADTQYF
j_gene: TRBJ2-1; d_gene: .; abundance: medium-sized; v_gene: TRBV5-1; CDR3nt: TGCGCCAGCAGCCAGCTCGCCTACAATGAGCAGTTCTTC; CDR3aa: CASSQLAYNEQFF